This T cell receptor beta chain was captured by sequencing in a study of blood T cell repertoires in COVID-19. The overall study: Sites across the United States, Italy and Spain contributed samples from acute and convalescent COVID-19. PBMCs, B-cell-depleted T cells, or T cells were the source of the cDNA or gDNA that made up the material.

Authors' methods: For nucleated cells, counts were estimated from reference gene primer amplification. TCRdb's copy holds only in-frame clones and misses some; the assay was immunoSEQ multiplex PCR. Clonal size and the V and J genes are those of that table, whereas D and trimming came from the DNA. Here the sample spans hundreds of thousands of clones, approximately 82% being singletons. Germline assignment: CDR1 SGHRS and CDR2 YFSETQ. The CDR3 extends over 14 amino acids. V gave up 1 base and J gave up 3 bases, with 10 bases separating them. Source material: peripheral blood. This TCR derives from a woman aged 80 or over with acute or convalescent COVID-19. The chain recombines TRBV5-1 with TRBJ1-1, with D possibly being TRBD1 (6 bases). CDR3 sequence reads: CASSLQGRDTEAFF. Here the CDR3 DNA reads TGCGCCAGCAGCTTGCAGGGGAGGGACACTGAAGCTTTCTTT.